This T cell receptor (beta chain) was identified in a study of beta chain features in type 1 diabetes. The wider study: Similarity in age, gender and cell yields was seen between patients and healthy donors. Study outcomes and limitations: Shortening of TCRB CDR3s, moderate but significant, appeared in all four CD4+ subsets of Type 1 diabetes patients.

Notes on this clone: Its target is not known.

As every portion of the isolated RNA was reverse transcribed, the sequencing read expressed TCRB transcripts. Sequencing was performed with immunoSEQ multiplex PCR; in TCRdb, only in-frame clones are kept and a portion is missing. The top ten clones hold roughly 0.015% of a sample with roughly 340,000 clones, roughly 13% of them seen once. This CDR3 spans 15 amino acids. Trimming left V 5 bases short and J 10 bases short, with 20 bases between. Per germline, CDR1 LNHNV and CDR2 YYDKDF (reference sequence). The sequenced sample was naive CD4+ T cells from blood. This sequence joins TRBV15 and TRBJ1-4, with a weak D call TRBD1 (6 bases). The receptor was derived from a woman between 18 and 29 years old with type 1 diabetes. CDR3 bases: TGTGCCACCAGCCGGCCTGCGGGGGCAGGGAGAAAACTGTTTTTT. Protein product: CATSRPAGAGRKLFF. Variable domain in full (rest from reference TRBV15 and TRBJ1-4): DAMVIQNPRYQVTQFGKPVTLSCSQTLNHNVMYWYQQKSSQAPKLLFHYYDKDFNNEADTPDNFQSRRPNTSFCFLDIRSPGLGDTAMYLCATSRPAGAGRKLFFGSGTQLSVL.